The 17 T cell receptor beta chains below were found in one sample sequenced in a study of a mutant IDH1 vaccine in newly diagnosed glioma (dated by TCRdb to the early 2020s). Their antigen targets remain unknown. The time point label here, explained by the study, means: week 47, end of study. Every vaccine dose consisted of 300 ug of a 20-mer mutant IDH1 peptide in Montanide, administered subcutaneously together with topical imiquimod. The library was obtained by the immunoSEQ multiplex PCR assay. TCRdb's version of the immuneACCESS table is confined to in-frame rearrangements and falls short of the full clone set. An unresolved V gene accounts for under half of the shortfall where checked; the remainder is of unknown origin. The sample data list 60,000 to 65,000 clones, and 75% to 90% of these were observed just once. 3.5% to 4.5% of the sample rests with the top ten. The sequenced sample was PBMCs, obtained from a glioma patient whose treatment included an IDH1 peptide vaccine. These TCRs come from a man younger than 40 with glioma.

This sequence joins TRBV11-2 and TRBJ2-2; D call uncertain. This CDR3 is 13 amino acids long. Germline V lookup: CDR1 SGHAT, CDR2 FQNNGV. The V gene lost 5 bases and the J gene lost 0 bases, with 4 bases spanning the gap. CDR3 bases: TGTGCCAGCAGCGTGTCGAACACCGGGGAGCTGTTTTTT. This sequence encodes CASSVSNTGELFF. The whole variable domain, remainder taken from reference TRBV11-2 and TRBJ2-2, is EAGVAQSPRYKIIEKRQSVAFWCNPISGHATLYWYQQILGQGPKLLIQFQNNGVVDDSQLPKDRFSAERLKGVDSTLKIQPAKLEDSAVYLCASSVSNTGELFFGEGSRLTVL.

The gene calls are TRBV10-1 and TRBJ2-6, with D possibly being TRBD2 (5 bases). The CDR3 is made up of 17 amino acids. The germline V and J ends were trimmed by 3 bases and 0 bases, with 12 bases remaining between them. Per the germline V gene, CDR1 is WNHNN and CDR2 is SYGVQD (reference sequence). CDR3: CASSDRGENSGANVLTF. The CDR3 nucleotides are TGCGCCAGCAGTGACCGGGGAGAGAACTCTGGGGCCAACGTCCTGACTTTC.

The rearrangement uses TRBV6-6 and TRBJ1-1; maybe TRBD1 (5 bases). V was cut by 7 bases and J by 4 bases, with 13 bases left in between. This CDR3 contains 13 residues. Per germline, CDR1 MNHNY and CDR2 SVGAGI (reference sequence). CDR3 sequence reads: CASTGGTGTEAFF. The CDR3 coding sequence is TGTGCCAGCACTGGGGGTACTGGCACTGAAGCTTTCTTT.

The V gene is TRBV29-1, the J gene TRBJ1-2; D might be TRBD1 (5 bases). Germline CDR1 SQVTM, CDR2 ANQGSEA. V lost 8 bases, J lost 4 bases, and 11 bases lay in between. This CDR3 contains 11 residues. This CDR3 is CSLGGTYGYTF. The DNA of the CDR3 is TGCAGCCTGGGAGGGACCTATGGCTACACCTTC.

The CDR3 region is CASRRTGGATNEKLFF. In nucleotides, the CDR3 is TGTGCCAGTAGGAGGACAGGGGGTGCAACTAATGAAAAACTGTTTTTT. This chain joins TRBV19 and TRBJ1-4; 10 positions agree with TRBD1. Germline-derived CDR1 and CDR2 are LNHDA and SQIVND (reference sequence). The J segment lost 0 bases and the V segment lost 6 bases, leaving 4 bases of the junction unmatched. This CDR3 is built from 16 residues.

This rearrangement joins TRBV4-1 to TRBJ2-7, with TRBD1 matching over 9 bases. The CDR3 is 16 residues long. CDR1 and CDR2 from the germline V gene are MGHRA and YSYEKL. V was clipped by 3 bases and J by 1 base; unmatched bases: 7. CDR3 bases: TGCGCCAGCAGCCAGCACCGGGACAGGGTTTCCTACGAGCAGTACTTC. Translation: CASSQHRDRVSYEQYF.

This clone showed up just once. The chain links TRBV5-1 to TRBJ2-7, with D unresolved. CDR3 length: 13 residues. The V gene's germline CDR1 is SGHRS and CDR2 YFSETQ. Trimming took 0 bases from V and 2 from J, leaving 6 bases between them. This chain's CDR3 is CASSLGKTYEQYF. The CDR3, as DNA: TGCGCCAGCAGCTTGGGCAAAACCTACGAGCAGTACTTC.

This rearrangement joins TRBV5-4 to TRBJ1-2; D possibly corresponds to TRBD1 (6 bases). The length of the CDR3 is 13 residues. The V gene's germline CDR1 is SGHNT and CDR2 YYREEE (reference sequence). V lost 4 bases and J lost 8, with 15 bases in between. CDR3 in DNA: TGTGCCAGCAGCCTGGAGTATGGGGGCGGCTACACCTTC. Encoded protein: CASSLEYGGGYTF.

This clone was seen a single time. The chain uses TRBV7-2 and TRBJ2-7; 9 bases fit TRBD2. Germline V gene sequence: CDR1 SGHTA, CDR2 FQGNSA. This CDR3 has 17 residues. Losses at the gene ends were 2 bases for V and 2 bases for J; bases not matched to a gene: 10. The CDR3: CASSLRPSGGIAYEQYF. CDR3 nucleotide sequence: TGTGCCAGCAGCTTACGTCCGAGCGGGGGGATCGCCTACGAGCAGTACTTC.

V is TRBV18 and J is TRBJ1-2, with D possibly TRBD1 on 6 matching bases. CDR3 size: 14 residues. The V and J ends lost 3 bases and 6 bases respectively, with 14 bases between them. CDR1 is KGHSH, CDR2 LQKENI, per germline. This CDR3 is CASSPFQGWDGYTF. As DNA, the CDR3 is TGTGCCAGCTCACCCTTCCAGGGGTGGGATGGCTACACCTTC.

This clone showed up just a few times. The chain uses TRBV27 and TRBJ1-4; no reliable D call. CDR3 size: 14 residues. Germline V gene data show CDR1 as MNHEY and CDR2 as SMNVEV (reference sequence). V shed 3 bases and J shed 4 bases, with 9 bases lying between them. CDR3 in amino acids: CASSLRRDNEKLFF. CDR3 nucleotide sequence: TGTGCCAGCAGTTTGAGGAGGGATAATGAAAAACTGTTTTTT.

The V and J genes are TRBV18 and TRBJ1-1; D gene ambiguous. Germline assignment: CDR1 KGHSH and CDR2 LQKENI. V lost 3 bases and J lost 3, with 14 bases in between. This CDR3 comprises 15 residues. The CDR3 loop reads CASSPPDGLDTEAFF. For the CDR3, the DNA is TGTGCCAGCTCACCGCCAGACGGGCTAGACACTGAAGCTTTCTTT.

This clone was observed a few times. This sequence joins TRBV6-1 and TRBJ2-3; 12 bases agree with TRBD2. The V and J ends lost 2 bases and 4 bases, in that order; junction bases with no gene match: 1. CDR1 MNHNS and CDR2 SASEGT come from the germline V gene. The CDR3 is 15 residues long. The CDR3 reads CASSESSGGADTQYF. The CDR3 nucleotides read TGTGCCAGCAGTGAATCTAGCGGGGGGGCAGATACGCAGTATTTT.

CDR3 region: CASSERLAANEQFF. The CDR3 coding sequence is TGCGCCAGCAGTGAAAGACTAGCGGCCAATGAGCAGTTCTTC. The chain combines TRBV10-1 with TRBJ2-1; 9 bases match TRBD2. The CDR3 loop spans 14 amino acids. Trimming removed 3 bases from V and 6 bases from J; junction bases left unmatched: 3. Germline V CDR1 and CDR2: WNHNN, SYGVQD (reference sequence).

CDR3 nucleotide sequence: TGTGCCAGCTCAGTCAGGGACGGAGACAATGAGCAGTTCTTC. Amino acids: CASSVRDGDNEQFF. This chain uses TRBV18 with TRBJ2-1, with D tentatively TRBD1 or TRBD2 (5 bases each). Trimming pared 5 bases from V and 5 bases from J, leaving 13 bases between. Per the germline V gene, CDR1 is KGHSH and CDR2 is LQKENI. The CDR3 sequence is 14 residues long.

CDR3 in amino acids: CASSIVRGVRNTEAFF. Here the CDR3 DNA reads TGTGCCAGTAGTATAGTGAGGGGGGTTCGGAACACTGAAGCTTTCTTT. The rearrangement uses TRBV19 and TRBJ1-1; D may be TRBD1 (6 bases). The germline V gene has CDR1 LNHDA and CDR2 SQIVND (reference sequence). The CDR3 length is 16 residues. Trimming shortened V by 1 base and J by 1 base, and 13 bases separated the two germline ends.

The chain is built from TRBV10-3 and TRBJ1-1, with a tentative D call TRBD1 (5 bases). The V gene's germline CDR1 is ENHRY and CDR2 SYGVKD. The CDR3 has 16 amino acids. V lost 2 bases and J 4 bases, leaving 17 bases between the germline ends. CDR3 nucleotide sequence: TGTGCCATCAGTGAGCGGATGGGGGGTGTCGGCACTGAAGCTTTCTTT. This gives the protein CAISERMGGVGTEAFF.